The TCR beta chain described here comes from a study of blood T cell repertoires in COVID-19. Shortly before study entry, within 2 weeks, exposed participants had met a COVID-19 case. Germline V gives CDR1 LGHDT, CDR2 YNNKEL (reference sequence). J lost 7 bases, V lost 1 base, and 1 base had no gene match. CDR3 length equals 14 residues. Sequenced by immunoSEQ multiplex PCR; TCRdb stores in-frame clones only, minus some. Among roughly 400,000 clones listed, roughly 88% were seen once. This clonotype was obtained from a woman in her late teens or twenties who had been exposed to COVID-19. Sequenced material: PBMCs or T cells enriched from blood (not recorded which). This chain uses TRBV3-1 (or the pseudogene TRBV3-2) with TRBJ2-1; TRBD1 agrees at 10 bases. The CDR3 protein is CASSQVDRGNEQFF. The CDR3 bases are TGTGCCAGCAGCCAAGTGGACAGGGGGAATGAGCAGTTCTTC.